Below, one T cell receptor (beta chain) is given with its context. Antigen unknown. These data originate in a study of T cell responses to AZD1222 COVID-19 vaccine. Notes on the study in general: Seropositivity was recorded at baseline in only a handful of AZD1222 recipients.

The table came from immunoSEQ multiplex PCR; TCRdb's copy has only in-frame clones and leaves some out. The profile shows 80,000 to 90,000 clones, over 85% of them singletons. This CDR3 spans 14 amino acids. CDR1 is WSHSY, CDR2 SAAADI, per germline. V dropped 4 bases and J dropped 2 bases, with 11 bases sitting between them. The rearrangement joins TRBV10-2 to TRBJ2-5; the D gene could be TRBD1 or TRBD2 (5 bases each). The sequenced sample was peripheral blood, obtained on day 0 of AZD1222 vaccination. The sequence was collected from an adult in good health. The CDR3 region has the DNA TGCGCCAGCAGTGGTGGGACCTTTCAAGAGACCCAGTACTTC. Amino acids: CASSGGTFQETQYF.